One sample yielded the 18 T cell receptor beta chains listed below, sequenced in a study of CD8 T cells in Susac syndrome. An amount of RNA that ranged from roughly 0.5 to 1 ug was reverse transcribed with random hexamers. TCRdb fed the immunoSEQ multiplex PCR reads into MiXCR, producing one record per CDR3 protein. The sample has 150,000 to 200,000 distinct CDR3 sequences, around 95% seen once. Sequencing used CD4+ T cells from PBMCs. The source of these receptors is a human donor with Susac syndrome.

This clonotype came up once. The CDR3 region is CSVNRGFNEQFF. The CDR3 DNA follows: TGCAGCGTTAATAGGGGCTTCAATGAGCAGTTCTTC. The chain carries TRBV29-1 and TRBJ2-1; a weak D match, TRBD1 (5 bases). V was trimmed by 5 bases and J by 6 bases, leaving 11 bases between them. This CDR3 spans 12 amino acids. CDR1 SQVTM and CDR2 ANQGSEA come from the germline V gene.

The chain has TRBV7-2 and TRBJ1-1; no firm D call. The V gene's germline CDR1 is SGHTA and CDR2 FQGNSA. The length of the CDR3 is 14 residues. Trimming left V 0 bases short and J 1 base short, with 6 bases between. The CDR3 protein is CASSLARTNTEAFF. Written as DNA, the CDR3 is TGTGCCAGCAGCTTAGCCCGCACGAACACTGAAGCTTTCTTT.

The chain joins TRBV5-1 to TRBJ2-7; 8 bases match TRBD1. The CDR3 runs to 13 residues. Losses at the gene ends were 5 bases for V and 1 base for J; bases not matched to a gene: 2. Germline CDR1 is SGHRS and CDR2 is YFSETQ. The chain's CDR3 is CASRQGASYEQYF. In DNA, the CDR3 is TGCGCCAGCAGGCAGGGGGCATCCTACGAGCAGTACTTC.

V and J are TRBV12-3 or TRBV12-4 and TRBJ1-1; D is undetermined. Trimming left V 4 bases short and J 0 bases short, with 9 bases between. This CDR3 comprises 14 residues. CDR3 sequence (DNA): TGTGCCAGCAGTTCGTCCCCCGTGAACACTGAAGCTTTCTTT. It is translated as CASSSSPVNTEAFF.

The chain has TRBV19 and TRBJ2-3, with D uncertain. Looked up from germline, CDR1 is LNHDA and CDR2 is SQIVND (reference sequence). The CDR3 is 13 amino acids. V lost 5 bases, J lost 3 bases, and 9 bases lay in between. CDR3 nucleotide sequence: TGTGCCAGTAGTGCGGCTGGGACAGATACGCAGTATTTT. Translation: CASSAAGTDTQYF. Supplemented by reference TRBV19 and TRBJ2-3, the full variable domain reads DGGITQSPKYLFRKEGQNVTLSCEQNLNHDAMYWYRQDPGQGLRLIYYSQIVNDFQKGDIAEGYSVSREKKESFPLTVTSAQKNPTAFYLCASSAAGTDTQYFGPGTRLTVL.

V and J are TRBV5-6 and TRBJ1-2, with D tentatively TRBD1 (5 bases). The CDR3 has 15 residues. Per germline, CDR1 SGHDT and CDR2 YYEEEE. Trimming shortened V by 4 bases and J by 0 bases, and 13 bases separated the two germline ends. CDR3 nucleotide sequence: TGTGCCAGCAGCGCGAACAGGTTAGCTAACTATGGCTACACCTTC. This codes for CASSANRLANYGYTF.

The CDR3 reads CASSLGPSSSYEQYF. CDR3 DNA: TGCGCCAGCAGCCTGGGCCCGTCCAGCTCCTACGAGCAGTACTTC. The chain joins TRBV5-1 to TRBJ2-7, with D unresolved. This CDR3 comprises 15 residues. Germline-derived CDR1 and CDR2 are SGHRS and YFSETQ. The V gene lost 4 bases and the J gene lost 0 bases, with 14 bases spanning the gap.

In this sample, this clonotype turned up once. The chain couples TRBV6-6 to TRBJ2-5; D ambiguous. The CDR3 has 15 amino acids. Trimming took off 2 bases at V and 5 bases at J, with 15 bases between the two ends. Germline CDR1 reads MNHNY; CDR2 reads SVGAGI (reference sequence). CDR3 amino acids: CASSYASGRAETQYF. Written as DNA, the CDR3 is TGTGCCAGCAGTTACGCATCCGGGCGTGCTGAGACCCAGTACTTC.

The V and J genes are TRBV20-1 and TRBJ1-5; D uncertain. The CDR3 spans 13 residues. The V gene's germline CDR1 is DFQATT and CDR2 SNEGSKA (reference sequence). Trimming left V 5 bases short and J 3 bases short, with 11 bases between. The CDR3 protein is CSALPSYNQPQHF. The CDR3 nucleotides are TGCAGTGCTTTGCCCTCTTACAATCAGCCCCAGCATTTT.

The chain carries TRBV29-1 and TRBJ2-2; the D gene is possibly TRBD1 (5 bases). Trimming took 2 bases from V and 2 from J, leaving 12 bases between them. In germline, CDR1 is SQVTM, CDR2 ANQGSEA. This CDR3 contains 15 residues. CDR3 sequence reads: CSVEKGAGNTGELFF. The CDR3 DNA follows: TGCAGCGTTGAAAAAGGGGCCGGAAACACCGGGGAGCTGTTTTTT.

The J gene is TRBJ2-7, the V gene TRBV12-3 or TRBV12-4; 10 nucleotides agree with TRBD1. The CDR3 is 14 amino acids. V was pared by 4 bases and J by 4 bases, with 4 bases of the junction left unmatched. The CDR3 region is CASSSGTGAYEQYF. The CDR3 DNA reads TGTGCCAGCAGTTCCGGGACAGGGGCTTACGAGCAGTACTTC.

The V and J genes are TRBV7-8 and TRBJ2-1, with 10 bases that match TRBD2. Looked up from germline, CDR1 is SGHVS and CDR2 is FQNEAQ. The trim removed 5 bases at V and 9 bases at J, leaving 10 bases unmatched. The CDR3 runs to 15 residues. This CDR3 is CASSRAGGAGSEQFF. In nucleotides, the CDR3 is TGTGCCAGCAGCCGAGCGGGGGGGGCCGGTAGTGAGCAGTTCTTC. Variable domain in full (rest from reference TRBV7-8 and TRBJ2-1): GAGVSQSPRYKVAKRGQDVALRCDPISGHVSLFWYQQALGQGPEFLTYFQNEAQLDKSGLPSDRFFAERPEGSVSTLKIQRTQQEDSAVYLCASSRAGGAGSEQFFGPGTRLTVL.

This clonotype has more than one count but fewer than ten. The J gene is TRBJ1-1, the V gene TRBV18, with a possible D match to TRBD1 (6 bases). The V gene lost 8 bases and the J gene lost 1 base, with 11 bases spanning the gap. Germline CDR1 KGHSH, CDR2 LQKENI. The CDR3 contains 13 residues. CDR3 protein: CASRGGGNTEAFF. Here the CDR3 DNA reads TGTGCCAGCCGAGGGGGAGGGAACACTGAAGCTTTCTTT.

J is TRBJ1-5 and V is TRBV7-2; possible D gene TRBD1, 5 bases. This CDR3 has 13 residues. Trimming cost V 3 bases and J 7 bases, with 10 bases left between them. Germline V gives CDR1 SGHTA, CDR2 FQGNSA. This CDR3 is CASSFLEGQPQHF. CDR3 in DNA: TGTGCCAGCAGCTTTTTGGAGGGGCAGCCCCAGCATTTT. Drawing the rest from reference TRBV7-2 and TRBJ1-5, the complete variable domain is GAGVSQSPSNKVTEKGKDVELRCDPISGHTALYWYRQSLGQGLEFLIYFQGNSAPDKSGLPSDRFSAERTGGSVSTLTIQRTQQEDSAVYLCASSFLEGQPQHFGDGTRLSIL.

The rearrangement joins TRBV28 to TRBJ1-4; tentative D call: TRBD1 (5 bases). This CDR3 region has 16 residues. V was clipped by 6 bases and J by 7 bases, with 21 bases between them. Germline V lookup: CDR1 MDHEN, CDR2 SYDVKM. DNA for the CDR3: TGTGCCAGCAGCTCTCTCGGTCAGGGTGGGGTTGAAAAACTGTTTTTT. Its protein product is CASSSLGQGGVEKLFF.

The CDR3 reads CASRRDSGNSPLHF. The CDR3 coding sequence is TGTGCCAGCAGGCGGGACTCCGGGAATTCACCCCTCCACTTT. The chain couples TRBV6-6 to TRBJ1-6, with D tentatively TRBD1 (5 bases). The CDR3 runs 14 residues. From germline, CDR1 is MNHNY and CDR2 SVGAGI (reference sequence). The ends were cut back, 6 bases at V and 7 bases at J, with 13 bases in the middle.

The gene calls are TRBV30 and TRBJ2-3; 10 positions agree with TRBD1. This CDR3 has 16 residues. V gave up 2 bases and J gave up 2 bases; unmatched junction bases: 7. Germline V gives CDR1 GTSNPN, CDR2 SVGIG (reference sequence). The CDR3 DNA reads TGTGCCTGGAGTTACGGGGACAGGGGATCCACAGATACGCAGTATTTT. Residues: CAWSYGDRGSTDTQYF. The entire variable domain, with the rest obtained from reference TRBV30 and TRBJ2-3, is as follows: SQTIHQWPATLVQPVGSPLSLECTVEGTSNPNLYWYRQAAGRGLQLLFYSVGIGQISSEVPQNLSASRPQDRQFILSSKKLLLSDSGFYLCAWSYGDRGSTDTQYFGPGTRLTVL.

V and J are TRBV30 and TRBJ1-1; 7 bases map to TRBD1. V shed 7 bases and J 6 bases; nucleotides not matched to a gene: 2. Germline assignment: CDR1 GTSNPN and CDR2 SVGIG (reference sequence). The length of the CDR3 is 10 residues. The CDR3 reads CAYRGAEAFF. The CDR3 DNA follows: TGTGCCTACAGGGGCGCTGAAGCTTTCTTT.